The 18 T cell receptor beta chains below all came from one sample that was sequenced in a study of T cell responses to AZD1222 COVID-19 vaccine. Clones were read by immunoSEQ multiplex PCR, and TCRdb kept only the in-frame ones, dropping some. Among 95,000 to 150,000 clones listed, around 89% were seen once. The material sequenced was peripheral blood, taken on day 0 of AZD1222 vaccination. These receptors came from an adult in good health.

In its sample, this clone was seen a few times. The gene calls are TRBV4-3 and TRBJ1-2; 9 bases agree with TRBD1. This CDR3 has 18 amino acids. Germline V gene lookup returns CDR1 LGHNA and CDR2 YSLEER. J was trimmed by 7 bases and V by 4 bases; bases with no gene match: 19. The chain's CDR3 is CASSLVGTGSLPVPGYTF. The CDR3 DNA sequence: TGCGCCAGCAGCCTCGTCGGGACAGGGAGTCTCCCGGTCCCTGGCTACACCTTC.

The chain employs TRBV11-3 and TRBJ2-2, with D possibly being TRBD1 (5 bases). The CDR3 has 17 amino acids. Germline V lookup: CDR1 SGHNT, CDR2 YENEEA. Trimming left V 2 bases short and J 1 base short, with 14 bases between. In nucleotides, the CDR3 is TGTGCCAGCAGCTTAAGTCGCGACAGTCGGAACACCGGGGAGCTGTTTTTT. Protein sequence: CASSLSRDSRNTGELFF. The full variable domain, in which reference TRBV11-3 and TRBJ2-2 provide the parts outside the CDR3, is EAGVVQSPRYKIIEKKQPVAFWCNPISGHNTLYWYLQNLGQGPELLIRYENEEAVDDSQLPKDRFSAERLKGVDSTLKIQPAELGDSAVYLCASSLSRDSRNTGELFFGEGSRLTVL.

This chain uses TRBV13 with TRBJ1-1; D is ambiguous. The V and J ends lost 4 bases and 6 bases respectively, with 15 bases between them. Germline values: CDR1 PRHDT, CDR2 FYEKMQ (reference sequence). This CDR3 has 14 residues. Here the CDR3 reads CASSYHGVGAEAFF. The CDR3 bases are TGTGCCAGCAGCTATCACGGGGTTGGGGCTGAAGCTTTCTTT.

This sequence joins TRBV4-2 and TRBJ2-5; no clear D. This CDR3 region has 13 residues. V dropped 3 bases and J dropped 0 bases, with 5 bases sitting between them. The germline V gene encodes CDR1 LGHNA and CDR2 YNFKEQ. The CDR3 reads CASSQGNQETQYF. The CDR3 DNA follows: TGTGCCAGCAGCCAGGGAAACCAAGAGACCCAGTACTTC.

The chain has TRBV6-4 and TRBJ1-5; D remains ambiguous. V gave up 2 bases and J gave up 0 bases, with 14 bases separating them. In germline, CDR1 is MRHNA, CDR2 SNTAGT. This CDR3 region has 17 residues. Here the CDR3 DNA reads TGTGCCAGCAGTGACGTCACCCAGTTGTATAGCAATCAGCCCCAGCATTTT. Residues: CASSDVTQLYSNQPQHF.

The CDR3 bases are TGTGCCAGCAGCAGAAGGGACTCAGTACGCGGCTACACCTTC. Residues: CASSRRDSVRGYTF. This sequence joins TRBV7-9 and TRBJ1-2; weak D call: TRBD1 (5 bases). The germline CDR1 and CDR2 sequences are SEHNR and FQNEAQ (reference sequence). The CDR3 spans 14 residues. V was trimmed by 5 bases and J by 8 bases, leaving 18 bases between them.

The rearrangement links TRBV5-1 to TRBJ2-3; D is possibly TRBD1 (6 bases). V was trimmed by 6 bases and J by 3 bases, leaving 17 bases between them. The CDR3 contains 15 residues. Germline V gene data show CDR1 as SGHRS and CDR2 as YFSETQ. The CDR3 is CASTIEQGWTDTQYF. The CDR3 DNA reads TGCGCCAGCACCATCGAACAGGGTTGGACAGATACGCAGTATTTT.

Concerning this clone itself: The same CDR3 is also encoded by other DNA sequences in this sample. The chain couples TRBV19 to TRBJ1-5; TRBD1 aligns across 7 bases. There are 13 residues in the CDR3. V lost 4 bases, J lost 4 bases, and 1 base stayed unmatched. Germline V lookup: CDR1 LNHDA, CDR2 SQIVND (reference sequence). This chain's CDR3 is CASSTQGNQPQHF. DNA of the CDR3: TGTGCCAGTAGTACACAGGGGAATCAGCCCCAGCATTTT. The entire variable domain, with the rest obtained from reference TRBV19 and TRBJ1-5, is as follows: DGGITQSPKYLFRKEGQNVTLSCEQNLNHDAMYWYRQDPGQGLRLIYYSQIVNDFQKGDIAEGYSVSREKKESFPLTVTSAQKNPTAFYLCASSTQGNQPQHFGDGTRLSIL.

The CDR3 here is CASQRGASYNEQFF. The CDR3 bases are TGTGCCAGTCAGCGGGGGGCTTCCTACAATGAGCAGTTCTTC. The chain couples TRBV19 to TRBJ2-1, with 9 bases that match TRBD2. The V and J ends lost 8 bases and 1 base, in that order; junction bases with no gene match: 3. This CDR3 spans 14 amino acids. CDR1 and CDR2 from the germline V gene are LNHDA and SQIVND (reference sequence).

The CDR3 is CASSLEGYLGNEGTEAFF. CDR3 DNA: TGTGCCAGCAGCTTAGAGGGCTATCTAGGGAACGAGGGCACTGAAGCTTTCTTT. The V call is TRBV7-2, the J call TRBJ1-1, with D uncertain. The germline V and J ends were trimmed by 1 base and 4 bases, with 22 bases remaining between them. CDR1 SGHTA and CDR2 FQGNSA come from the germline V gene. The length of the CDR3 is 18 residues.

Written as DNA, the CDR3 is TGTGCCAGCAGTGAAAACACGTACTCTGGAAACACCATATATTTT. It is translated as CASSENTYSGNTIYF. The chain recombines TRBV25-1 with TRBJ1-3; D is unresolved. V was pared by 2 bases and J by 0 bases, with 8 bases between. The CDR3 is 15 residues long. In germline, CDR1 is MGHDK, CDR2 SYGVNS.

V gene TRBV9 combines with J gene TRBJ2-3, with a tentative D call TRBD1 (6 bases). V was pared by 4 bases and J by 0 bases, with 12 bases between. Germline loops: CDR1 SGDLS, CDR2 YYNGEE. This CDR3 region has 15 residues. Written as DNA, the CDR3 is TGTGCCAGCAGCAAGGGACATCCAAGCACAGATACGCAGTATTTT. Its protein is CASSKGHPSTDTQYF.

This sequence joins TRBV9 and TRBJ1-3, with D unresolved. Trimming removed 1 base at V and 0 bases at J, with 11 bases between. From germline, CDR1 is SGDLS and CDR2 YYNGEE. This CDR3 is built from 16 residues. CDR3 coding DNA: TGTGCCAGCAGCGTATCCGGGCTTCGCTCTGGAAACACCATATATTTT. It is translated as CASSVSGLRSGNTIYF. The variable domain in full, completed from reference TRBV9 and TRBJ1-3, reads DSGVTQTPKHLITATGQRVTLRCSPRSGDLSVYWYQQSLDQGLQFLIQYYNGEERAKGNILERFSAQQFPDLHSELNLSSLELGDSALYFCASSVSGLRSGNTIYFGEGSWLTVV.

This chain joins TRBV4-1 and TRBJ2-7, with D tentatively TRBD2 (5 bases). The CDR3 is 17 residues long. Trimming removed 4 bases at V and 7 bases at J, with 26 bases between. Germline V CDR1 and CDR2: MGHRA, YSYEKL. The CDR3, as DNA: TGCGCCAGCAGCCCGGCGGCAGGACTCTACGACGCGGTTGAGCAGTACTTC. Encoded protein: CASSPAAGLYDAVEQYF.

The J gene is TRBJ2-7, the V gene TRBV18; 7 bases match TRBD1. V lost 0 bases to trimming and J lost 7 bases; unmatched junction nucleotides: 9. The germline V gene has CDR1 KGHSH and CDR2 LQKENI. The CDR3 is made up of 15 amino acids. CDR3 sequence reads: CASSPPSVTGEEQYF. In nucleotides, the CDR3 is TGTGCCAGCTCACCACCGAGTGTCACAGGGGAAGAGCAGTACTTC.

The chain recombines TRBV25-1 with TRBJ1-4; D is ambiguous. Trimming shortened V by 4 bases and J by 0 bases, and 6 bases separated the two germline ends. Germline CDR1 MGHDK, CDR2 SYGVNS. This CDR3 comprises 14 residues. In DNA, the CDR3 is TGTGCCAGCAGTGCGGCCGCAACTAATGAAAAACTGTTTTTT. Translating gives CASSAAATNEKLFF.

V and J are TRBV6-1 and TRBJ2-3; D not certain. Germline V gene lookup returns CDR1 MNHNS and CDR2 SASEGT. The V gene lost 1 base and the J gene lost 9 bases, with 8 bases spanning the gap. This CDR3 contains 12 residues. The CDR3 DNA reads TGTGCCAGCAGTGAAGAGGTCTCCACGCAGTATTTT. Translating it yields CASSEEVSTQYF.

The chain links TRBV6-2 or TRBV6-3 to TRBJ2-7; 8 positions match TRBD2. Germline loops: CDR1 MNHEY, CDR2 SVGEGT. Germline trimming cut 5 bases from V and 0 bases from J; bases unmatched to any gene: 3. The CDR3 totals 14 residues. The CDR3 here is CASSTGTSSYEQYF. CDR3 DNA: TGTGCCAGCAGTACCGGGACTAGCTCCTACGAGCAGTACTTC.